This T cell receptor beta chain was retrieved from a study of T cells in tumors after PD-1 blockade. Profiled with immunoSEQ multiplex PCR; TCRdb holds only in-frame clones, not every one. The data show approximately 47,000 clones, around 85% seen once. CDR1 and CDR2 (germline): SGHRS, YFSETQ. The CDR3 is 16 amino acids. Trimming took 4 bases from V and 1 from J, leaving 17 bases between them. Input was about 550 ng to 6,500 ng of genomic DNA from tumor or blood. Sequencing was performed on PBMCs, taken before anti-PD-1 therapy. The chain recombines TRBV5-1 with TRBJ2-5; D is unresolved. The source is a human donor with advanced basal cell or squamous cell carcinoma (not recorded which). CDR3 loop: CASSAPRAKFQETQYF. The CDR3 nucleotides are TGCGCCAGCAGCGCGCCCCGGGCCAAATTCCAAGAGACCCAGTACTTC.